Presented here are 27 T cell receptor beta chains from one specimen sequenced in a study of tumor-infiltrating lymphocytes in primary liver carcinoma. With a constant-region primer, TCR beta cDNA was made from approximately 510 ng of total RNA. Modified slightly, ARM-PCR produced TCR beta libraries over three nested multiplex PCR rounds. Investigators reported that the first two PCR rounds, at around 11 cycles each, used TRBV1-TRBV30 forward primers with a C-beta reverse primer. TCRdb reprocessed the multiplex PCR reads with MiXCR, giving one entry per CDR3 protein. Of some 110,000 distinct CDR3 sequences in the sample, roughly three fifths were seen once. Scientists recovered RNA and DNA together from approximately 20-30 mg of unsorted bulk tissue. Sequences were obtained from liver tumor tissue from sampling region 3. Described subset: tumor region T3, left-lateral pole. The receptor set was obtained from a woman aged 60-75 years with primary liver carcinoma and hepatitis B virus infection.

As regards this clonotype: The junction and the germline gene differ at one end; a read error may be behind it. The rearrangement joins TRBV29-1 to TRBJ2-1; D may be TRBD2 (6 bases). Germline V gene lookup returns CDR1 SQVTM and CDR2 ANQGSEA. This CDR3 spans 14 amino acids. The CDR3 region is CSARPGLNRDEQFF. In DNA form, the CDR3 reads TGCAGCGCTCGGCCGGGACTTAACCGCGATGAACAGTTCTTC.

The chain links TRBV29-1 to TRBJ1-2, with a possible D match to TRBD1 (5 bases). V lost 8 bases to trimming and J lost 8 bases, with 24 bases between them. Germline V CDR1 and CDR2: SQVTM, ANQGSEA. CDR3 length: 14 residues. The CDR3 sequence is CSIDQGAQKGGYTF. Here the CDR3 DNA reads TGCAGCATCGATCAGGGAGCTCAGAAGGGCGGCTACACCTTC.

Comments on this clonotype: One end of the junction varies from germline; a read error may be responsible. This rearrangement joins TRBV7-9 to TRBJ2-6; weak D call: TRBD2 (5 bases). The CDR3 spans 14 residues. CDR1 SEHNR and CDR2 FQNEAQ come from the germline V gene (reference sequence). The CDR3 DNA is TGTGCCAGCAGTCTGGTGGCGGAGGCCAACATCCTGACTTTC. Its translation: CASSLVAEANILTF.

The chain carries TRBV5-1 and TRBJ1-5; no reliable D call. The CDR3 runs 15 residues. Germline loops: CDR1 SGHRS, CDR2 YFSETQ. The V end lost 1 base, the J end lost 5 bases, and 13 bases lay between the germline ends. The CDR3 DNA follows: TGCGCCAGCAGCTTGAGCCCCTCCCGGGATCAGCCCCAGCATTTT. It codes for CASSLSPSRDQPQHF.

The chain joins TRBV11-2 to TRBJ2-5, with TRBD2 matching 9 bases. The CDR3 spans 17 residues. The junction had 22 bases not matched to a gene; V was cut back by 5 bases and J by 12 bases. Germline V gives CDR1 SGHAT, CDR2 FQNNGV. CDR3 region: CASSPRGQLAGLEAKYF. The CDR3 nucleotides are TGTGCCAGCAGCCCTAGGGGACAACTAGCGGGCCTAGAGGCCAAGTACTTC.

On this clonotype: This likely comes from a read error, as the CDR3 has no conserved phenylalanine or tryptophan at its end. This chain uses TRBV11-2 with TRBJ2-5; 7 bases are a match to TRBD2. CDR1 SGHAT and CDR2 FQNNGV come from the germline V gene. V lost 4 bases to trimming and J lost 11 bases; unmatched junction nucleotides: 13. The CDR3 length is 14 residues. The CDR3 sequence is CASSWRRGEGTQYY. The CDR3 nucleotides are TGTGCCAGCAGCTGGAGACGGGGGGAAGGGACTCAGTACTAC.

Only one count was recorded for this clonotype. This sequence may be a read error, since a much larger clone differs from it by one base. The CDR3 coding sequence is TGCGCCAGCAGCTTGGATCTCTACCTGAACACTGGAGCTTTCTTT. It codes for CASSLDLYLNTGAFF. The chain is built from TRBV5-1 and TRBJ1-1; D gene unclear. The CDR3 has 15 residues. CDR1 is SGHRS and CDR2 is YFSETQ in the germline V gene.

This chain connects TRBV11-2 to TRBJ2-1; D unclear. Germline loops: CDR1 SGHAT, CDR2 FQNNGV. This CDR3 comprises 15 residues. The V gene lost 6 bases and the J gene lost 7 bases, with 19 bases spanning the gap. This chain's CDR3 is CASSFDMGKGNEQFF. CDR3 bases: TGTGCCAGCAGTTTCGACATGGGAAAGGGTAATGAGCAGTTCTTC.

Points on this clonotype: A much larger clone lies a single base off, so this may be a read error. The chain is built from TRBV29-1 and TRBJ1-1, with D perhaps matching TRBD1 (5 bases). The germline V gene encodes CDR1 SQVTM and CDR2 ANQGSEA. V was shortened by 2 bases and J by 3 bases, with 16 bases between the two germline ends. The CDR3 extends over 15 amino acids. The CDR3 reads CSVERGRARDTEAFF. CDR3 nucleotide sequence: TGCAGCGTTGAAAGAGGGAGGGCCAGGGACACTGAAGCTTTCTTT.

Regarding this clonotype: A read error may explain this, as a much larger clone is one base away. The chain couples TRBV28 to TRBJ2-7, with 9 bases lining up with TRBD1. CDR3 length: 14 residues. Germline V lookup: CDR1 MDHEN, CDR2 SYDVKM. V lost 6 bases to trimming and J lost 7 bases; unmatched junction nucleotides: 10. This chain's CDR3 is CASRLQGARREQYF. The DNA for the CDR3 is TGTGCCAGCAGACTACAGGGGGCGCGTAGGGAGCAGTACTTC.

The chain is built from TRBV6-5 and TRBJ2-1; the D gene is possibly TRBD2 (6 bases). The V end was cut by 6 bases, the J end by 11 bases, with 29 bases between. The CDR3 loop spans 17 amino acids. Germline V gene lookup returns CDR1 MNHEY and CDR2 SVGAGI. CDR3 nucleotide sequence: TGTGCCAGCAGAGTCTGGGGGGTCAGAAGAGGTAGGGATAAGCAGTTCTTC. This encodes CASRVWGVRRGRDKQFF.

This clonotype was detected a few times. A read error may be the cause here, since a much bigger clone is one base away. No conserved phenylalanine or tryptophan ends this CDR3, so it is likely a read error. The gene calls are TRBV6-1 and TRBJ1-6; D not certain. The length of the CDR3 is 16 residues. The germline gives CDR1 MNHNS, CDR2 SASEGT. V dropped 0 bases and J dropped 7 bases, with 13 bases sitting between them. The CDR3 nucleotides are TGTGCCAGCAGTGAAGCTGGGGTCACCGTAAATTCACCCCTCCACTCT. Translating gives CASSEAGVTVNSPLHS.

Points on this clonotype: A read error may produce the germline difference seen at one junction end. The J gene is TRBJ2-2, the V gene TRBV6-5; D might be TRBD1 (6 bases). Germline V gene sequence: CDR1 MNHEY, CDR2 SVGAGI. The CDR3 contains 15 residues. In DNA, the CDR3 is TGTGCCAACAGGGATGGGGATCGGGACACCGGGGAGCTGTTTTTC. As protein: CANRDGDRDTGELFF.

Turning to this clonotype: A much larger clonotype is one base distant, so this may be a read error. This CDR3 is CASRRTGSPTGANVMTF. As DNA, the CDR3 is TGTGCCAGCAGAAGGACAGGTTCCCCTACCGGGGCCAACGTCATGACTTTC. The chain joins TRBV12-3 or TRBV12-4 to TRBJ2-6; the match to TRBD1 covers 7 bases. The CDR3 runs to 17 residues.

Many counts were recorded for this clonotype. V and J are TRBV29-1 and TRBJ2-2; 7 nucleotides agree with TRBD1. This CDR3 has 13 residues. The V segment lost 6 bases and the J segment 4 bases; nucleotides outside the gene matches: 5. Germline CDR1 and CDR2: SQVTM and ANQGSEA. Here the CDR3 reads CSVYRGSTGELFF. The CDR3 coding sequence is TGCAGCGTCTACAGGGGAAGCACCGGGGAGCTGTTTTTT.

This clonotype was seen a few times. Since a much larger clone is just one base distant, this may be a read error. This sequence joins TRBV28 and TRBJ2-1; 8 bases map to TRBD1. CDR1 is MDHEN and CDR2 is SYDVKM in the germline V gene. The CDR3 is 16 amino acids. The CDR3 here is CVSIDSGGGSYNEQFF. The CDR3 DNA is TGTGTCAGCATCGACTCAGGGGGCGGCTCCTACAATGAGCAGTTCTTC. The full variable domain, rest sourced from reference TRBV28 and TRBJ2-1, is DVKVTQSSRYLVKRTGEKVFLECVQDMDHENMFWYRQDPGLGLRLIYFSYDVKMKEKGDIPEGYSVSREKKERFSLILESASTNQTSMYLCVSIDSGGGSYNEQFFGPGTRLTVL.

Points on this clonotype: Since a much larger clone is just one base distant, this may be a read error. The V and J genes are TRBV6-1 and TRBJ1-1; D ambiguous. The CDR3 is 13 residues long. V was shortened by 6 bases and J by 2 bases, with 10 bases between the two germline ends. Germline values: CDR1 MNHNS, CDR2 SASEGT. The CDR3 DNA reads as TGTGCCAGCAGGACCGGGTCCAACACTGAAGCTTTCTTT. It yields the protein CASRTGSNTEAFF.

As regards this clonotype: Here the CDR3 omits its conserved ending phenylalanine or tryptophan, so a read error is the likely source. The rearrangement links TRBV11-2 to TRBJ1-4; TRBD1 is a possible D gene (6 bases). The length of the CDR3 is 13 residues. Per germline, CDR1 SGHAT and CDR2 FQNNGV. The CDR3 here is CTSRDMDHEKLFC. The CDR3 nucleotides read TGTACCAGCAGGGACATGGACCATGAAAAACTGTTTTGT.

This sequence joins TRBV20-1 and TRBJ2-1; 9 nucleotides align to TRBD2. The CDR3 contains 15 residues. Germline V CDR1 and CDR2: DFQATT, SNEGSKA (reference sequence). The J segment lost 6 bases and the V segment lost 3 bases, leaving 9 bases of the junction unmatched. The CDR3, as DNA: TGCAGTGCTAGGAGTGGGCGGGAGGGAGGCAATGAGCAGTTCTTC. It encodes CSARSGREGGNEQFF.

Concerning this clonotype: Germline is not matched at one junction end, which may reflect a read error. The J gene is TRBJ2-7, the V gene TRBV11-2, with a possible D match to TRBD1 (6 bases). Germline V gene lookup returns CDR1 SGHAT and CDR2 FQNNGV. The CDR3 is made up of 17 amino acids. The CDR3 spells CASSPYCRQVNPYEQYF. The CDR3 DNA reads TGTGCAAGCAGCCCATACTGCAGACAGGTCAACCCCTACGAGCAGTACTTC. Based on the CDR3 plus reference TRBV11-2 and TRBJ2-7, the full variable domain is EAGVAQSPRYKIIEKRQSVAFWCNPISGHATLYWYQQILGQGPKLLIQFQNNGVVDDSQLPKDRFSAERLKGVDSTLKIQPAKLEDSAVYLCASSPYCRQVNPYEQYFGPGTRLTVT.

The V and J genes are TRBV11-3 and TRBJ2-5; 8 bases line up with TRBD2. CDR1 SGHNT and CDR2 YENEEA come from the germline V gene. The V gene end was trimmed by 1 base and the J gene end by 1 base; junction bases not matched to a gene: 17. The CDR3 runs to 20 residues. CDR3 in DNA: TGTGCCAGCAGCTTAGGGGGACTAGTGGTACCCCTCACCATCCAAGAGACCCAGTACTTC. Its protein product is CASSLGGLVVPLTIQETQYF.

As concerns this clonotype: Given a much more abundant clone one base away, this may be a read error. The rearrangement links TRBV7-8 to TRBJ2-7; possible D gene TRBD1, 6 bases. Germline V gene data show CDR1 as SGHVS and CDR2 as FQNEAQ. This CDR3 has 14 residues. As DNA, the CDR3 is TGTGCCAGCAGCAAAAGACAGGCTACCTACGATCAGTACTTC. Its translation: CASSKRQATYDQYF.

With regard to this clonotype: One end of the junction is discordant with germline, which a read error may explain. The V gene is TRBV28, the J gene TRBJ1-5; 10 bases are a match to TRBD1. This CDR3 has 17 residues. CDR1 is MDHEN and CDR2 is SYDVKM in the germline V gene. The CDR3 nucleotides are TGTGCCAGCAGTGACACCCCGGGACAGGGGTCCAATGAGCCCCAGCATTTT. This sequence encodes CASSDTPGQGSNEPQHF.

Notes on this clonotype: The CDR3 does not end in the conserved phenylalanine or tryptophan, so this is likely a read error. V and J are TRBV11-2 and TRBJ2-1; 10 bases match TRBD2. The CDR3 spans 20 residues. The germline gives CDR1 SGHAT, CDR2 FQNNGV. The CDR3 sequence is CASSSLGGLAGEGSYIEQFH. The CDR3 DNA follows: TGTGCCAGCAGCTCCTTGGGAGGGCTAGCGGGAGAAGGGTCCTACATTGAGCAGTTCCAC.

In regard to this clonotype: This may arise from a read error, as a much more abundant clone is one base away. The CDR3 DNA follows: TGTGCCAGCAGTCGGAGCGTCTCAGAGGATGAGCAGTTCTTC. As protein: CASSRSVSEDEQFF. This chain joins TRBV12-3 or TRBV12-4 and TRBJ2-1; D unresolved. The CDR3 loop spans 14 amino acids. The V and J ends lost 5 bases and 8 bases respectively, with 16 bases between them.

In this sample, this clonotype turned up a few times. The rearrangement uses TRBV12-3 or TRBV12-4 and TRBJ2-5, with 7 bases identical to TRBD1. V lost 7 bases, J lost 3 bases, and 5 bases stayed unmatched. This CDR3 region has 13 residues. The CDR3 nucleotides read TGTGCCAGCAATCCCGGGACAGAAGAGACCCAGTACTTC. This codes for CASNPGTEETQYF.

Comment on this clonotype: A read error may produce the germline difference seen at one junction end. The rearrangement joins TRBV11-2 to TRBJ2-7; 12 bases agree with TRBD1. Per germline, CDR1 SGHAT and CDR2 FQNNGV. This CDR3 region has 15 residues. The CDR3 protein is CAGSTGTGGSNEQYF. DNA of the CDR3: TGTGCCGGCAGCACTGGGACAGGGGGCTCCAACGAGCAGTACTTC.